What follows are 6 T cell receptor beta chains derived from one specimen sequenced in a study of PD-L1 blockade in urothelial cancer. The table came from immunoSEQ multiplex PCR; TCRdb's copy has only in-frame clones and leaves some out. This sample has fewer than 40,000 clones, with approximately 87% found just once. Here the sequenced sample was PBMCs, taken around atezolizumab (anti-PD-L1) treatment. All receptors derive from a man aged 45-65 years with urothelial cancer.

The gene calls are TRBV7-9 and TRBJ1-2; D is unresolved. The CDR3 has 13 amino acids. The germline gives CDR1 SEHNR, CDR2 FQNEAQ (reference sequence). Trimming stripped 2 bases from V and 8 bases from J, with 12 bases between. DNA of the CDR3: TGTGCCAGCAGCTTACCCCAGACGCGGGGCTACACCTTC. It is translated as CASSLPQTRGYTF.

The V gene is TRBV9, the J gene TRBJ2-4, with D unresolved. V was shortened by 0 bases and J by 0 bases, with 7 bases between the two germline ends. Looked up from germline, CDR1 is SGDLS and CDR2 is YYNGEE. The CDR3 spans 15 residues. The CDR3 region has the DNA TGTGCCAGCAGCGTAGGAGCCGTAGCCAAAAACATTCAGTACTTC. This gives the protein CASSVGAVAKNIQYF.

The rearrangement links TRBV5-1 to TRBJ2-7; TRBD2 is a possible D gene (6 bases). Germline lookup yields CDR1 SGHRS and CDR2 YFSETQ. This CDR3 has 15 amino acids. The V and J ends lost 4 bases and 0 bases respectively, with 14 bases between them. The CDR3 is CASSQISGSSYEQYF. CDR3 nucleotides: TGCGCCAGCAGCCAGATTAGCGGTAGCTCCTACGAGCAGTACTTC.

V usage is TRBV27 and J usage is TRBJ2-1; possibly TRBD2 for D (6 bases). Per the germline V gene, CDR1 is MNHEY and CDR2 is SMNVEV (reference sequence). V dropped 3 bases and J dropped 4 bases, with 10 bases sitting between them. The CDR3 spans 14 residues. The CDR3 coding sequence is TGTGCCAGCAGTTTGGGAGGAGGGTACAATGAGCAGTTCTTC. It encodes CASSLGGGYNEQFF.

This clone was observed a handful of times. The V gene is TRBV6-5, the J gene TRBJ2-5, with 12 bases lining up with TRBD2. This CDR3 contains 15 residues. V lost 6 bases and J lost 5; bases outside the gene matches: 7. Germline V CDR1 and CDR2: MNHEY, SVGAGI. This chain's CDR3 is CASSLAGGPWETQYF. Here the CDR3 DNA reads TGTGCCAGCAGCCTAGCGGGGGGGCCTTGGGAGACCCAGTACTTC.

V usage is TRBV7-8 and J usage is TRBJ2-1; D is possibly TRBD1 (6 bases). The CDR3 length is 15 residues. The germline V gene has CDR1 SGHVS and CDR2 FQNEAQ. V was clipped by 2 bases and J by 9 bases, with 17 bases between them. CDR3 sequence (DNA): TGTGCCAGCAGCTTACGTCAGGGGCCCGGCGCTGAGCAGTTCTTC. It codes for CASSLRQGPGAEQFF.